This entry describes one T cell receptor beta chain. These data belong to a study of T cell clones after liver transplantation. Generated by immunoSEQ multiplex PCR, the TCRdb table keeps only in-frame clones and is missing some. Here the sample spans over 15,000 clones, 75% to 90% being singletons. CDR1 is MNHEY and CDR2 is SVGAGI in the germline V gene. The CDR3 length is 15 residues. V was pared by 5 bases and J by 5 bases, with 10 bases of the junction left unmatched. This TCR came from a human patient who received a liver transplant. Some T cells could come from the graft donor. This chain joins TRBV6-5 and TRBJ2-7, with TRBD1 matching over 9 bases. Sequencing used CD8+ T cells from blood, obtained approximately 3.5 years after liver transplant. CDR3 sequence reads: CASSVSGTGTHEQYF. CDR3 nucleotides: TGTGCCAGCAGTGTCTCCGGGACAGGGACCCACGAGCAGTACTTC.